Listed here are 21 T cell receptor beta chains from one sample, sequenced in a study of OX40 agonist ivuxolimab in advanced cancers. Using immunoSEQ multiplex PCR, the repertoire was profiled, and TCRdb retains in-frame clones only, with some absent. This repertoire shows tens of thousands of clones, about 85% found once; its top ten account for under 0.75%. Source: CD4+ or CD8+ T cells sorted from blood, taken in a trial of the OX40 agonist ivuxolimab. These receptors were taken from an adult with an advanced solid tumor such as melanoma, head and neck, liver or kidney cancer.

J is TRBJ2-7 and V is TRBV6-5; 8 bases align to TRBD2. Germline trimming cut 6 bases from V and 5 bases from J; bases unmatched to any gene: 12. Germline lookup yields CDR1 MNHEY and CDR2 SVGAGI. This CDR3 is 15 amino acids long. The CDR3, as DNA: TGTGCCAGCAGCCGCCCGGGACTAGGGACTGACGAGCAGTACTTC. Amino acids: CASSRPGLGTDEQYF.

The chain joins TRBV6-5 to TRBJ2-1, with D unclear. The CDR3 has 12 residues. Germline loops: CDR1 MNHEY, CDR2 SVGAGI. Trimming left V 7 bases short and J 5 bases short, with 9 bases between. This CDR3 reads CASTADNNEQFF. The CDR3 DNA follows: TGTGCCAGCACGGCAGATAACAATGAGCAGTTCTTC.

V and J are TRBV7-2 and TRBJ2-7; D call uncertain. Germline-derived CDR1 and CDR2 are SGHTA and FQGNSA. The V and J ends lost 4 bases and 6 bases respectively, with 10 bases between them. The CDR3 runs 12 residues. The CDR3 here is CASSSGPTEQYF. The CDR3 nucleotides read TGTGCCAGCAGCTCTGGACCCACCGAGCAGTACTTC.

The CDR3 region has the DNA TGCGCCAGCAGTGGGGGGATTAACACTGAAGCTTTCTTT. Translation: CASSGGINTEAFF. The chain joins TRBV5-1 to TRBJ1-1, with D possibly TRBD1 on 5 matching bases. The V end was cut by 5 bases, the J end by 2 bases, with 10 bases between. Germline CDR1 reads SGHRS; CDR2 reads YFSETQ. This CDR3 comprises 13 residues.

The V and J genes are TRBV9 and TRBJ2-5; 10 bases fit TRBD1. The J segment lost 5 bases and the V segment lost 3 bases, leaving 4 bases of the junction unmatched. The V gene's germline CDR1 is SGDLS and CDR2 YYNGEE. The CDR3 covers 14 residues. DNA for the CDR3: TGTGCCAGCAGCGCGACAGGGGGCCTGGAGACCCAGTACTTC. This encodes CASSATGGLETQYF.

V gene TRBV7-9 combines with J gene TRBJ2-1; no clear D gene. V was trimmed by 4 bases and J by 10 bases, leaving 8 bases between them. The CDR3 covers 11 residues. Germline V lookup: CDR1 SEHNR, CDR2 FQNEAQ (reference sequence). The CDR3 nucleotides read TGTGCCAGCAGCTCCCGCACGGAGCAGTTCTTC. This codes for CASSSRTEQFF.

The chain carries TRBV7-6 and TRBJ1-1; D remains unclear. The CDR3 runs to 15 residues. Germline V gives CDR1 SGHVS, CDR2 FNYEAQ. Trimming cost V 1 base and J 1 base, with 10 bases left between them. CDR3 nucleotides: TGTGCCAGCAGCTTAGTCCCGGGCAGGAACACTGAAGCTTTCTTT. Protein sequence: CASSLVPGRNTEAFF.

V is TRBV4-2 and J is TRBJ2-3; 7 bases agree with TRBD2. Per the germline V gene, CDR1 is LGHNA and CDR2 is YNFKEQ. CDR3 length: 17 residues. After removal of 2 bases from V and 0 bases from J, the junction contained 8 bases not matched to a gene. Written as DNA, the CDR3 is TGTGCCAGCAGCCAAAGCTTTAGTAGCGGGAGCACAGATACGCAGTATTTT. Protein sequence: CASSQSFSSGSTDTQYF.

This sequence joins TRBV19 and TRBJ2-1, with TRBD2 identical over 12 bases. CDR1 and CDR2 from the germline V gene are LNHDA and SQIVND (reference sequence). Unmatched junction bases numbered 9, after V lost 5 bases and J lost 7 bases. CDR3 length: 16 residues. This chain's CDR3 is CASSPPSGRAGNEQFF. The CDR3 nucleotides are TGTGCCAGTAGTCCTCCTAGCGGGAGGGCTGGGAATGAGCAGTTCTTC.

Only a few counts were recorded for this clone. This chain joins TRBV28 and TRBJ1-5, with no clear D. Germline V gene sequence: CDR1 MDHEN, CDR2 SYDVKM. The CDR3 runs 12 residues. Trimming took off 5 bases at V and 7 bases at J, with 9 bases between the two ends. In DNA, the CDR3 is TGTGCCAGCAGTAGCGGGGTGCAGCCCCAGCATTTT. Its translation: CASSSGVQPQHF.

V is TRBV5-1 and J is TRBJ2-3; 11 bases align to TRBD2. The CDR3 runs 16 residues. CDR1 and CDR2 from the germline V gene are SGHRS and YFSETQ. Germline trimming cut 1 base from V and 3 bases from J; bases unmatched to any gene: 4. The CDR3 coding sequence is TGCGCCAGCAGCTTGAGTAGCGGGAGGGCGACAGATACGCAGTATTTT. Amino acid sequence: CASSLSSGRATDTQYF.

The chain links TRBV7-9 to TRBJ2-7; 9 positions match TRBD1. Germline trimming cut 1 base from V and 3 bases from J; bases unmatched to any gene: 4. CDR3 length: 15 amino acids. Germline CDR1 SEHNR, CDR2 FQNEAQ (reference sequence). CDR3 nucleotides: TGTGCCAGCAGCTTAGTACAGGGGGCGAGCTACGAGCAGTACTTC. It yields the protein CASSLVQGASYEQYF.

DNA of the CDR3: TGTGCCAGCAGGGAATCCGGGTCCTACGGGCAGCCCCAGCATTTT. This encodes CASRESGSYGQPQHF. The gene calls are TRBV2 and TRBJ1-5; no clear D. Germline V gene lookup returns CDR1 SNHLY and CDR2 FYNNEI. V lost 6 bases and J lost 7, with 19 bases in between. CDR3 size: 15 residues.

The CDR3 loop is CASSWEGTGYTF. The CDR3 nucleotides read TGTGCCAGCAGTTGGGAAGGGACTGGCTACACCTTC. The gene calls are TRBV27 and TRBJ1-2; D might be TRBD1 (5 bases). Looked up from germline, CDR1 is MNHEY and CDR2 is SMNVEV (reference sequence). V was cut by 4 bases and J by 7 bases, with 10 bases left in between. The CDR3 runs to 12 residues.

V gene TRBV6-5 combines with J gene TRBJ2-3, with TRBD2 identical over 8 bases. The V gene end was trimmed by 9 bases and the J gene end by 4 bases; junction bases not matched to a gene: 9. The CDR3 covers 14 residues. Per germline, CDR1 MNHEY and CDR2 SVGAGI. This chain's CDR3 is CASRTSRKPDTQYF. The CDR3 nucleotides are TGTGCCAGTCGGACTAGCCGTAAACCAGATACGCAGTATTTT.

This sequence joins TRBV18 and TRBJ2-1; TRBD1 matches at 7 bases. Germline-derived CDR1 and CDR2 are KGHSH and LQKENI. V dropped 3 bases and J dropped 3; count of bases not matched to a gene: 2. The length of the CDR3 is 14 residues. CDR3 DNA: TGTGCCAGCTCACCGGGACAGTACTACAATGAGCAGTTCTTC. Translating gives CASSPGQYYNEQFF. The entire variable domain, with the rest obtained from reference TRBV18 and TRBJ2-1, is as follows: NAGVMQNPRHLVRRRGQEARLRCSPMKGHSHVYWYRQLPEEGLKFMVYLQKENIIDESGMPKERFSAEFPKEGPSILRIQQVVRGDSAAYFCASSPGQYYNEQFFGPGTRLTVL.

There are a few counts of this clone. V usage is TRBV9 and J usage is TRBJ1-4; 9 nucleotides align to TRBD1. Looked up from germline, CDR1 is SGDLS and CDR2 is YYNGEE. This CDR3 spans 15 amino acids. The V and J ends lost 6 bases and 7 bases, in that order; junction bases with no gene match: 10. The CDR3: CASTKQGAYGEKLFF. CDR3 in DNA: TGTGCCAGCACCAAACAGGGGGCATACGGTGAAAAACTGTTTTTT.

V gene TRBV5-5 combines with J gene TRBJ2-7; D call uncertain. This CDR3 contains 11 residues. CDR1 SGHKS and CDR2 YYEKEE come from the germline V gene (reference sequence). The V and J ends lost 0 bases and 4 bases respectively, with 2 bases between them. CDR3 coding DNA: TGTGCCAGCAGCTTGGAATACGAGCAGTACTTC. As protein: CASSLEYEQYF.

A remark on this clone: At one boundary the junction diverges from the germline segment, which might be a read error. This sample also contains other DNA sequences that code for the same CDR3. CDR3 in DNA: TGTGCCAGCATCCGAAGGGAGACCGGGGAGCTGTTTTTC. Protein product: CASIRRETGELFF. The rearrangement links TRBV27 to TRBJ2-2; possible D gene TRBD2, 5 bases. The CDR3 totals 13 residues. Germline V gene data show CDR1 as MNHEY and CDR2 as SMNVEV (reference sequence).

Notes on this clone: In the same sample, other DNA sequences code for this CDR3. J is TRBJ1-5 and V is TRBV18; 7 nucleotides align to TRBD1. The CDR3 consists of 15 residues. The V segment lost 3 bases and the J segment 7 bases; nucleotides outside the gene matches: 9. Germline CDR1 reads KGHSH; CDR2 reads LQKENI. CDR3 sequence: CASSPRQGGGQPQHF. CDR3 sequence (DNA): TGTGCCAGCTCACCCCGACAGGGAGGAGGACAGCCCCAGCATTTT.

This chain links TRBV5-1 with TRBJ2-7; 7 bases fit TRBD2. The CDR3 extends over 14 amino acids. V gave up 0 bases and J gave up 5 bases; unmatched junction bases: 5. Germline-derived CDR1 and CDR2 are SGHRS and YFSETQ. DNA of the CDR3: TGCGCCAGCAGCTTGGCCAGCGGGATGGACGAGCAGTACTTC. This encodes CASSLASGMDEQYF.